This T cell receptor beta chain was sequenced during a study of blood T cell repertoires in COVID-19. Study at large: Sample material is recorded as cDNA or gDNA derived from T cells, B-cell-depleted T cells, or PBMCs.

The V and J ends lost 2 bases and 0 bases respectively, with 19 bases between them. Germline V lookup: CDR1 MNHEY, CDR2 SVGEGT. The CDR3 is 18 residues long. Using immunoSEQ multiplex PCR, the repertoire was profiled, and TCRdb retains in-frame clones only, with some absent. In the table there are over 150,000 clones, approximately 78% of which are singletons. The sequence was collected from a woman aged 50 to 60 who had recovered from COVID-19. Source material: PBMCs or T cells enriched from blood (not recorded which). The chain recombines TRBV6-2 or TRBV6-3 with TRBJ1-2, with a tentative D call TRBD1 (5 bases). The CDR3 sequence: CASSYTVNRSPSNYGYTF. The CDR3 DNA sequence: TGTGCCAGCAGTTACACCGTCAACAGGAGCCCATCTAACTATGGCTACACCTTC.